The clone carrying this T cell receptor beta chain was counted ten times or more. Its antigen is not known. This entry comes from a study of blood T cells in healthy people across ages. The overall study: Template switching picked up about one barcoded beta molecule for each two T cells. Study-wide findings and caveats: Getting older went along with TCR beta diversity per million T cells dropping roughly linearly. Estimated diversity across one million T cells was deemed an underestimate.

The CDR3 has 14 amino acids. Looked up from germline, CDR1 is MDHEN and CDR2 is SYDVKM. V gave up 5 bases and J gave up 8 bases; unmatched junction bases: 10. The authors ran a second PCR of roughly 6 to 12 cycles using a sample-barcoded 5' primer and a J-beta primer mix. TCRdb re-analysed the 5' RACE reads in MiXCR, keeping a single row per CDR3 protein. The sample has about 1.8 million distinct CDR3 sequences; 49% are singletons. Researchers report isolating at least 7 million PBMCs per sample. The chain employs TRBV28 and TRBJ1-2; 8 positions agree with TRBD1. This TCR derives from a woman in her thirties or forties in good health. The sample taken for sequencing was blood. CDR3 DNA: TGTGCCAGCAGTCCATTGACAGGGGAGTTGGGCTACACCTTC. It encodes CASSPLTGELGYTF.